This T cell receptor (beta chain) comes out of a study of CD4+ T cells in melanoma. Findings and caveats of the study: In melanoma, neoantigen-specific CD4+ T cells reportedly differed in differentiation state. CD8+ T cell, macrophage and B cell function reportedly correlated with neoantigen-specific CD4+ T cells.

Repertoires were generated with immunoSEQ multiplex PCR, while TCRdb's copy carries only in-frame clones and drops some. The repertoire holds some 6,800 clones, 52% seen once, with 16% in the top ten. Concerning this clone: The antigen remains unidentified.

The sample comprised cells from a culture (not recorded whether cultured in vitro). The clonotype originates from a human donor with melanoma.

CDR3: CASSISGRDSPLHF. The CDR3 region has the DNA TGTGCCAGTAGTATTTCAGGGCGAGATTCACCCCTCCACTTT. The chain links TRBV19 to TRBJ1-6, with D possibly being TRBD1 (5 bases). The V gene's germline CDR1 is LNHDA and CDR2 SQIVND (reference sequence). This CDR3 is built from 14 residues. Deletions cut 3 bases from V and 8 bases from J, with 11 bases between.